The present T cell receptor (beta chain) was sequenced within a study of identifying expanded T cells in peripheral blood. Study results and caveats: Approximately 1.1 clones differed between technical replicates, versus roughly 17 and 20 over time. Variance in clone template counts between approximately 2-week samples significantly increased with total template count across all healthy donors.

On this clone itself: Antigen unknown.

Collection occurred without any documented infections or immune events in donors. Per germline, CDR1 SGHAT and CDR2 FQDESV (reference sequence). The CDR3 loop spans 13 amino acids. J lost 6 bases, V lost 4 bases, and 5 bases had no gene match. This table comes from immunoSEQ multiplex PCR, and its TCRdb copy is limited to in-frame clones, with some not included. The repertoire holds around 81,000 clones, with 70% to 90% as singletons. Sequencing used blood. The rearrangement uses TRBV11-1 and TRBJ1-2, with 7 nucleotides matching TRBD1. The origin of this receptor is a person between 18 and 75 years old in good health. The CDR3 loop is CASSSTGTDGYTF. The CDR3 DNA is TGTGCCAGCAGCTCGACAGGGACGGATGGCTACACCTTC.